This TCR beta chain was identified in a study of T cells in localized non-small cell lung cancer. Study observations and caveats: Measurement of T cell clonality placed uninvolved adjacent lung highest, above the level in tumor. Because researchers sequenced only one region of the tumor, heterogeneity is still possible. Researchers found a median around 57 of the top 100 tumor clones in adjacent lung. Higher blood T cell density tracked longer overall survival.

Germline CDR1 and CDR2: SGHTS and YDEGEE. The CDR3 runs to 13 residues. Unmatched junction bases numbered 1, after V lost 1 base and J lost 4 bases. Generated by immunoSEQ multiplex PCR, the TCRdb table keeps only in-frame clones and is missing some. Seen here are 45,000 to 70,000 clones, 86% observed once, and the top ten hold about 5%. Note on this clone: Its antigen remains unidentified.

The source material was peripheral blood, sampled before any cancer treatment. This TCR derives from a woman between 40 and 69 years old with stage I lung adenocarcinoma. The rearrangement links TRBV5-8 to TRBJ2-7, with TRBD1 matching over 8 bases. The CDR3 nucleotides are TGTGCCAGCAGCTTGAACAGGGGGTACGAGCAGTACTTC. It is translated as CASSLNRGYEQYF.